This passage covers 3 T cell receptor beta chains from one sample sequenced in a study of blood T cell repertoires in COVID-19. This table comes from immunoSEQ multiplex PCR, and its TCRdb copy is limited to in-frame clones, with some not included. There are over 150,000 clones in the sample; approximately 88% occur only once, and about 7% lies in the top ten. Material for sequencing was peripheral blood. These receptors were collected from a woman aged 35 to 49 with COVID-19, enrolled during active disease.

This clone turned up a few times. V is TRBV6-6 and J is TRBJ1-1; perhaps TRBD1 as D (5 bases). The CDR3 extends over 14 amino acids. From germline, CDR1 is MNHNY and CDR2 SVGAGI (reference sequence). V lost 5 bases, J lost 2 bases, and 12 bases lay in between. CDR3 bases: TGTGCCAGCAGTGCCCAGGGAAGAAACACTGAAGCTTTCTTT. This gives the protein CASSAQGRNTEAFF.

The chain uses TRBV6-1 and TRBJ1-4; D is perhaps TRBD1 (5 bases). CDR1 is MNHNS, CDR2 SASEGT, per germline. The length of the CDR3 is 15 residues. V was trimmed by 0 bases and J by 7 bases, leaving 12 bases between them. The CDR3 DNA sequence: TGTGCCAGCAGTGAAGCCGGAGGGGCGGTTGAAAAACTGTTTTTT. The encoded protein is CASSEAGGAVEKLFF.

The genes are TRBV7-9 and TRBJ1-2; weak D call: TRBD1 (5 bases). Trimming removed 4 bases at V and 4 bases at J, with 13 bases between. This CDR3 has 14 amino acids. Germline lookup yields CDR1 SEHNR and CDR2 FQNEAQ (reference sequence). In DNA form, the CDR3 reads TGTGCCAGCAGCTACGGGGGGGAAGGCTATGGCTACACCTTC. Its translation: CASSYGGEGYGYTF. The entire variable domain, with the rest obtained from reference TRBV7-9 and TRBJ1-2, is as follows: DTGVSQNPRHKITKRGQNVTFRCDPISEHNRLYWYRQTLGQGPEFLTYFQNEAQLEKSRLLSDRFSAERPKGSFSTLEIQRTEQGDSAMYLCASSYGGEGYGYTFGSGTRLTVV.